This note documents a single TCR beta chain sequence. The table lists this clone with many counts. What this receptor recognizes is not known. There are no base qualities to consult, and no much larger clone falls within one base. The sample contains more than one DNA sequence encoding this CDR3. V lost 5 bases and J lost 2 bases, and the count of bases not matched to a germline gene is 2. CDR1 and CDR2 are drawn from the germline V gene (reference sequence): MNHEY, SMNVEV. Including the terminal cysteine and phenylalanine, the CDR3 comprises 13 residues. Kept here is only the CDR3 DNA, which spans 39 bases and is read in frame from base 1. The donors were healthy, HIV-negative adults with no recently reported acute infections or vaccinations. Every donor was a Caucasian adult residing in Nashville, Tennessee, USA. CD8 memory samples consisted of magnetically selected CD45RO+ cells combined with CCR7-negative CD45RA+ effector memory (TemRA) cells. After blood collection by leukapheresis, PBMCs were isolated using Ficoll-Histopaque density gradient centrifugation and then cryopreserved in the vapor phase of liquid nitrogen. Analytical flow cytometry was used to check the purity and quantity of each magnetically sorted T cell population. Each sorted fraction had its genomic DNA isolated and then quantified by UV absorbance on a Nanodrop 2000c.

The data are from a study of shared clonotypes between healthy human individuals (dated by TCRdb to 2018 to 2021). Study-wide context: Two women and a few men aged 18 to 49 years were included in the cohort. Leukapheresis yielded between about 0.8 and 8.9 billion PBMCs per donor. To estimate repertoire size and how much clonotype sharing occurs between individuals, the study deeply sequenced the blood TCR repertoires of several healthy adults. To increase sequencing depth and limit assay-specific biases, TCR repertoire library preparation and sequencing were carried out by different laboratories using diverse techniques. Per donor, three plates each were used for CD4 naive and CD4 memory, two for CD8 naive, and one for CD8 memory.

Using the deep immunoSEQ assay, TCR CDR3 regions were amplified from genomic DNA by multiplex PCR. Genomic DNA extracted from each cell subset was distributed evenly over all wells of several immunoSEQ 96-well plates, and each plate served as one replicate. Each replicate PCR for sorted subsets received around 200 ng genomic DNA, equal to roughly 30,000 T cell genomes. Purified libraries were measured with a Qubit 3.0 fluorometer, size-checked on a Bioanalyzer 2100, and measured again with the KAPA Library Quantification kit. Every immunoSEQ 96-well plate was sequenced on a separate single-read 150-cycle Illumina NextSeq 550 flow cell. The study's processing was this. The immunoSEQ output contained only junctional sequences without quality scores, so filtering could not match that applied to full-length reads. Sequences were annotated with PyIR, a Python wrapper for IgBLAST v1.9, and V/J genes and CDR3 were assigned using IMGT germline references. Reads with weak V/J assignments (E-value above 1e-6), missing CDR3, stop codons, out-of-frame junctions, or ambiguous translated residues were removed. V3J clonotypes were defined as sequences sharing the same inferred V gene, J gene, and CDR3 amino acid sequence. To compute the percentage overlap between repertoires, the number of shared unique clonotypes was divided by the size of the smaller repertoire. Three approaches were used to assess repertoire richness: RTK rarefaction, the Chao1 estimator, and Recon v2.1 estimates of unobserved clonotypes. For all TCRbeta clonotypes obtained by the gDNA method from several donors, generation probabilities were computed with OLGA. The table was pulled from immuneACCESS by TCRdb, which kept in-frame rearrangements only. Such tables lose some clones; where checked, under half of the loss comes from unresolved V genes, and the rest has no known cause. The D gene and trimming were derived from the DNA, and the V and J assignments and clone size from that table. This sample comprises about 110,000 clones, 68% of them detected only once. The ten largest clonotypes hold approximately 25% of the sample.

The full study reports these points: The genetic and exposure-history diversity represented was limited by the small number of donors. Larger estimated clonotype richness was generally found for naive subsets than for memory subsets. Sampling was restricted to blood, and TCR repertoires in tissue are likely to differ from TCR repertoires in blood. Rarefaction of sorted-subset datasets indicated incomplete sequencing despite the large sequencing depth. When four donors were compared, the shared fraction of clonotypes was about 5.5% for naive CD4, around 3.6% for naive CD8, 2% to 2.5% for memory CD4, and around 0.37% for memory CD8. Pairwise subsampling indicated that sequencing depth was expected to affect the degree of clonotype sharing among donors. Clonotypes shared by all four sorted-subset donors showed higher generation probabilities than non-shared clonotypes.

The V gene is TRBV27 and the J gene is TRBJ1-2; TRBD1 matches 7 bases in the middle. Sequencing was performed on memory CD8+ T cells sorted from blood. The meaning of the sample's cell subset or site label: CD45RO+ cells pooled with CCR7-negative TemRA cells. The sequence came from a woman aged 25 to 39 in good health. The nucleotide sequence is given as TGTGCCAGCAGTGGGACAGCGAACTATGGCTACACCTTC. Its coded protein is CASSGTANYGYTF.